This T cell receptor beta chain stems from a study of blood T cell repertoires in COVID-19. Per the germline V gene, CDR1 is SNHLY and CDR2 is FYNNEI. CDR3 length equals 16 residues. V lost 4 bases, J lost 2 bases, and 16 bases lay in between. Per the authors' pipeline: Nucleated cell counts were estimated from reference gene primer amplification. This table comes from immunoSEQ multiplex PCR, and its TCRdb copy is limited to in-frame clones, with some not included. V and J calls and clone size are as listed in that table; D and trimming were resolved from the DNA. Of 45,000 to 65,000 clones listed, nearly 80% were seen once; the top ten hold roughly 23%.

The receptor's source is a human donor in a cohort sampled during active COVID-19. This chain uses TRBV2 with TRBJ2-3; possibly TRBD2 for D (6 bases). The specimen was peripheral blood. CDR3 nucleotides: TGTGCCAGCAGTGTAGCCAGCGGACTACTCACAGATACGCAGTATTTT. This gives the protein CASSVASGLLTDTQYF.